The 14 T cell receptor beta chains in this list originate from one sample, sequenced in a study of T-cell reconstitution after alpha-beta-depleted transplantation in children. Unique molecular identifiers were built into the TCRbeta library. From the PCR reads, TCRdb called clonotypes with MiXCR, one entry per CDR3 protein. The data contain 360,000 or so distinct CDR3 sequences, 20% of them singletons. The sample consisted of PBMCs from the stem cell graft donor, taken from the stem cell graft. These receptors came from a human donor who donated a stem cell graft to a child with acute myeloid leukemia.

This sequence joins TRBV20-1 and TRBJ2-3; D might be TRBD1 (5 bases). Trimming shortened V by 6 bases and J by 2 bases, and 15 bases separated the two germline ends. The germline CDR1 and CDR2 sequences are DFQATT and SNEGSKA (reference sequence). The CDR3 covers 14 residues. CDR3 sequence (DNA): TGCAGTGCCCGAAGGGGCGGACCCACAGATACGCAGTATTTT. This encodes CSARRGGPTDTQYF.

This clonotype occurred once. The gene calls are TRBV11-1 and TRBJ1-5; D unclear. The CDR3 length is 19 residues. V was trimmed by 1 base and J by 0 bases, leaving 19 bases between them. Germline loops: CDR1 SGHAT, CDR2 FQDESV (reference sequence). The CDR3 sequence is CASSLVRSPREASNQPQHF. Here the CDR3 DNA reads TGTGCCAGCAGCTTAGTGCGCAGCCCAAGGGAGGCTAGCAATCAGCCCCAGCATTTT.

The gene calls are TRBV7-2 and TRBJ2-3, with TRBD2 as a possible D gene (5 bases). CDR3 length equals 14 residues. Germline V CDR1 and CDR2: SGHTA, FQGNSA. V lost 6 bases and J lost 0, with 10 bases in between. CDR3 protein: CASRERLSTDTQYF. The CDR3, as DNA: TGTGCCAGCAGGGAGCGGTTGAGCACAGATACGCAGTATTTT.

This clonotype occurred a few times. The CDR3 bases are TGTGCCAGCAGCCAGGGTGTCACTGAAGCTTTCTTT. Translating gives CASSQGVTEAFF. The chain couples TRBV7-9 to TRBJ1-1; the D gene is possibly TRBD1 (5 bases). This CDR3 has 12 residues. CDR1 SEHNR and CDR2 FQNEAQ come from the germline V gene (reference sequence). V lost 5 bases to trimming and J lost 4 bases, with 8 bases between them.

This clonotype was observed at least ten times. The chain has TRBV30 and TRBJ1-1, with a tentative D call TRBD1 (5 bases). CDR1 GTSNPN and CDR2 SVGIG come from the germline V gene (reference sequence). The CDR3 sequence is 14 residues long. Deletions cut 2 bases from V and 0 bases from J, with 10 bases between. CDR3 residues: CAWSWGDLNTEAFF. In DNA form, the CDR3 reads TGTGCCTGGAGTTGGGGGGACCTGAACACTGAAGCTTTCTTT. The full variable domain, with the rest looked up from reference TRBV30 and TRBJ1-1, is SQTIHQWPATLVQPVGSPLSLECTVEGTSNPNLYWYRQAAGRGLQLLFYSVGIGQISSEVPQNLSASRPQDRQFILSSKKLLLSDSGFYLCAWSWGDLNTEAFFGQGTRLTVV.

In this sample, this clonotype turned up a few times. The J gene is TRBJ1-2, the V gene TRBV29-1; TRBD1 aligns across 8 bases. CDR3 length: 12 amino acids. V lost 4 bases and J lost 7; bases outside the gene matches: 5. Germline CDR1 and CDR2: SQVTM and ANQGSEA. CDR3 in DNA: TGCAGCGTTGGACAGGGGAAGTCTGGCTACACCTTC. It yields the protein CSVGQGKSGYTF.

There are a few counts of this clonotype. CDR3 nucleotides: TGCAGCGTTGGGCCTAAGAGTTACGAGCAGTACTTC. Encoded protein: CSVGPKSYEQYF. The chain joins TRBV29-1 to TRBJ2-7; D ambiguous. The CDR3 has 12 residues. Per the germline V gene, CDR1 is SQVTM and CDR2 is ANQGSEA. V shed 4 bases and J shed 4 bases, with 11 bases lying between them.

This clonotype showed up just a few times. The V call is TRBV4-1, the J call TRBJ2-7; 10 bases align to TRBD2. This CDR3 is built from 16 residues. The germline gives CDR1 MGHRA, CDR2 YSYEKL. Trimming removed 0 bases from V and 4 bases from J; junction bases left unmatched: 6. The CDR3 protein is CASSQESLAGAYEQYF. The CDR3 nucleotides are TGCGCCAGCAGCCAAGAGTCCCTAGCGGGAGCTTACGAGCAGTACTTC.

The chain has TRBV12-3 or TRBV12-4 and TRBJ1-4; unclear D gene. The ends were cut back, 11 bases at V and 6 bases at J, with 13 bases in the middle. The CDR3 consists of 12 residues. This CDR3 is CASRTGYEKLFF. CDR3 bases: TGTGCCTCCCGGACTGGGTATGAAAAACTGTTTTTT.

This clonotype was found many times. The chain links TRBV24-1 to TRBJ2-5; TRBD2 matches 12 bases. Trimming removed 5 bases from V and 5 bases from J; junction bases left unmatched: 11. CDR3 length equals 17 residues. CDR1 is KGHDR, CDR2 SFDVKD, per germline. The CDR3 DNA is TGTGCCACCAGTGGCCCCTCTAGCGGGAGGGCCCCTGAGACCCAGTACTTC. Amino acids: CATSGPSSGRAPETQYF.

The V call is TRBV20-1, the J call TRBJ2-6, with no clear D. V lost 2 bases and J 6 bases, leaving 8 bases between the germline ends. Germline-derived CDR1 and CDR2 are DFQATT and SNEGSKA (reference sequence). The CDR3 extends over 13 amino acids. The CDR3 nucleotides read TGCAGTGCTAGACCCTTCTCGGCCAACGTCCTGACTTTC. As protein: CSARPFSANVLTF.

CDR3 residues: CAFCLFPGPGGKNNEQFF. CDR3 sequence (DNA): TGTGCCTTCTGTTTATTTCCCGGGCCGGGTGGAAAAAACAATGAGCAGTTCTTC. The genes are TRBV12-3 or TRBV12-4 and TRBJ2-1; D gene unclear. The V and J ends lost 11 bases and 5 bases respectively, with 31 bases between them. The CDR3 is 18 residues long.

A word on this clonotype: A read error may produce the germline difference seen at one junction end. The chain employs TRBV15 and TRBJ2-5; D ambiguous. CDR3 length: 13 amino acids. Germline CDR1 and CDR2: LNHNV and YYDKDF (reference sequence). The CDR3 nucleotides read TGTGCCACCAGCAGAGAACCGAAAGAGACCCATTACTTC. It yields the protein CATSREPKETHYF.

This chain joins TRBV20-1 and TRBJ2-1; TRBD2 aligns across 12 bases. The J segment lost 0 bases and the V segment lost 4 bases, leaving 10 bases of the junction unmatched. The CDR3 loop spans 18 amino acids. CDR1 DFQATT and CDR2 SNEGSKA come from the germline V gene (reference sequence). CDR3 in DNA: TGCAGTGCTACCGGGACTAGCGGGCAGCCGAGCTCCTACAATGAGCAGTTCTTC. Translating it yields CSATGTSGQPSSYNEQFF.